Listed below are T cell receptor beta chains from one sample, sequenced in a study of blood T cell repertoires in COVID-19. Clones were sequenced by immunoSEQ multiplex PCR, and TCRdb holds only the in-frame ones, with some missing. The sample yields under 200,000 clones, 70% to 90% seen once. Material for sequencing was peripheral blood. The origin of the receptors is a man aged 55 to 70 with acute or convalescent COVID-19. CDR3s include the opening cysteine and the closing phenylalanine or tryptophan. A D gene is named only where the DNA matches it firmly. Clone sizes are given selectively: once, few, many, or a class where the clone is expanded.

abundance,v_gene,j_gene,d_gene,CDR3aa,CDR3nt
NA,TRBV2,TRBJ2-7,TRBD1,CASSERGPSNYEQYF,TGTGCCAGCAGTGAAAGGGGGCCCAGCAACTACGAGCAGTACTTC
NA,TRBV5-1,TRBJ2-7,TRBD1,CASSFGTGGQHEQYF,TGCGCCAGCAGCTTTGGAACAGGGGGCCAACACGAGCAGTACTTC
NA,TRBV28,TRBJ2-1,TRBD2,CASSLARGGTSGTNEQFF,TGTGCCAGCAGTTTAGCGAGGGGGGGGACTAGCGGGACCAATGAGCAGTTCTTC
NA,TRBV25-1,TRBJ2-1,NA,CASSDSRGRTYNEQFF,TGTGCCAGCAGTGATTCTCGTGGGAGAACCTACAATGAGCAGTTCTTC
NA,TRBV28,TRBJ1-2,NA,CATLKGVYGYTF,TGTGCCACCCTGAAGGGGGTTTATGGCTACACCTTC
NA,TRBV7-2,TRBJ2-2,TRBD2,CASRSGLAGTGELFF,TGTGCCAGCAGGTCGGGACTAGCTGGTACCGGGGAGCTGTTTTTT
NA,TRBV5-1,TRBJ2-1,NA,CASSLAYGRSNEQFF,TGCGCCAGCAGCTTGGCCTATGGGAGGAGCAATGAGCAGTTCTTC
NA,TRBV28,TRBJ1-6,NA,CASSLGAGTANSPLHF,TGTGCCAGCAGTTTGGGGGCGGGCACGGCGAATTCACCCCTCCACTTT
once,TRBV24-1,TRBJ1-2,TRBD1,CATSDRPGQGPANGYTF,TGTGCCACCAGTGATCGTCCGGGACAGGGTCCGGCCAACGGCTACACCTTC
NA,TRBV5-1,TRBJ1-5,NA,CASSEQVSNQPQHF,TGCGCCAGCAGCGAACAGGTAAGCAATCAGCCCCAGCATTTT
NA,TRBV29-1,TRBJ2-4,NA,CSATGLARAKNIQYF,TGCAGCGCAACGGGTCTGGCGAGGGCCAAAAACATTCAGTACTTC
few,TRBV7-8,TRBJ1-6,NA,CASSLVGQGGSPLHF,TGTGCCAGCAGCTTAGTCGGCCAGGGAGGATCACCCCTCCACTTT
NA,TRBV5-1,TRBJ2-3,TRBD2,CASSLLAGTDTQYF,TGCGCCAGCAGCTTGTTAGCGGGTACAGATACGCAGTATTTT
NA,TRBV5-1,TRBJ2-2,NA,CASRPSGMGNTGELFF,TGCGCCAGCCGTCCCTCAGGGATGGGGAACACCGGGGAGCTGTTTTTT
once,TRBV11-2,TRBJ2-7,TRBD1,CASGGTGSVLYEQYF,TGTGCCAGCGGCGGGACAGGGTCAGTTCTCTACGAGCAGTACTTC
NA,TRBV24-1,TRBJ1-5,TRBD1,CATSDSGTGGYSNQPQHF,TGTGCCACCAGTGACTCCGGGACAGGGGGGTATAGCAATCAGCCCCAGCATTTT
NA,TRBV5-1,TRBJ1-5,NA,CASSFSGIEGQPQHF,TGCGCCAGCAGCTTTTCGGGCATCGAGGGTCAGCCCCAGCATTTT
NA,TRBV24-1,TRBJ2-1,TRBD2,CATSDLLVAGGREQFF,TGTGCCACCAGTGATTTGCTGGTTGCGGGAGGCAGGGAGCAGTTCTTC
few,TRBV6-1,TRBJ2-4,NA,CASSEGTIAKNIQYF,TGTGCCAGCAGTGAAGGGACAATAGCCAAAAACATTCAGTACTTC
NA,TRBV28,TRBJ1-5,TRBD1,CASILRQGMWNQPQHF,TGTGCCAGCATACTGCGACAGGGGATGTGGAATCAGCCCCAGCATTTT
NA,TRBV3-1/TRBV3-2,TRBJ2-4,TRBD1,CASSQEQGAKNIQYF,TGTGCCAGCAGCCAAGAACAGGGGGCCAAAAACATTCAGTACTTC
NA,TRBV5-5,TRBJ1-5,TRBD1,CASSLETGRGNQPQHF,TGTGCCAGCAGCTTGGAGACAGGGCGGGGCAATCAGCCCCAGCATTTT
once,TRBV5-1,TRBJ1-4,NA,CASSPDGREKLFF,TGCGCCAGCAGCCCGGACGGGAGAGAAAAACTGTTTTTT
NA,TRBV28,TRBJ1-6,NA,CASKRDNSNSPLHF,TGTGCCAGCAAAAGAGATAACTCAAATTCACCCCTCCACTTT
NA,TRBV28,TRBJ1-5,NA,CASRTLGGQPQHF,TGTGCCAGCCGAACCCTGGGGGGACAGCCCCAGCATTTT
NA,TRBV5-1,TRBJ2-7,TRBD1,CASSRTGSYEQYF,TGCGCCAGCAGCAGGACAGGCTCCTACGAGCAGTACTTC
NA,TRBV24-1,TRBJ2-5,TRBD2,CATSDPVAGGGETQYF,TGTGCCACCAGTGATCCCGTAGCGGGAGGAGGAGAGACCCAGTACTTC
NA,TRBV28,TRBJ1-6,NA,CASSLDETENFYNSPLHF,TGTGCCAGCAGTTTAGATGAGACAGAAAACTTCTATAATTCACCCCTCCACTTT
NA,TRBV9,TRBJ2-1,TRBD1,CASSGGGDRGHVRQFF,TGTGCCAGCAGCGGTGGAGGTGACAGGGGGCATGTAAGGCAGTTCTTC
NA,TRBV6-1,TRBJ2-7,NA,CASSEAGAWDEQYF,TGTGCCAGCAGTGAAGCGGGAGCGTGGGACGAGCAGTACTTC
NA,TRBV19,TRBJ2-1,NA,CASSDGGLRNEQFF,TGTGCCAGTAGCGATGGGGGACTCAGAAATGAGCAGTTCTTC
NA,TRBV3-1/TRBV3-2,TRBJ2-3,NA,CASSPFGGRATQYF,TGTGCCAGCAGTCCCTTTGGCGGGCGTGCTACGCAGTATTTT
NA,TRBV27,TRBJ2-5,NA,CASGLAWSDETQYF,TGTGCCAGCGGTCTAGCGTGGAGTGATGAGACCCAGTACTTC
NA,TRBV10-2,TRBJ1-1,TRBD1,CASIPGQGNTEAFF,TGCGCCAGCATCCCGGGACAGGGAAACACTGAAGCTTTCTTT
NA,TRBV29-1,TRBJ1-4,NA,CSVGENEKLFF,TGCAGCGTCGGGGAGAATGAAAAACTGTTTTTT
NA,TRBV25-1,TRBJ2-7,NA,CASRLAGSYEQYF,TGTGCCAGCAGATTGGCGGGATCCTACGAGCAGTACTTC
NA,TRBV5-1,TRBJ1-2,NA,CASSLGSGRDGYTF,TGCGCCAGCAGCTTGGGGTCAGGGAGGGATGGCTACACCTTC
NA,TRBV10-3,TRBJ2-1,NA,CAIWGGGDNEQFF,TGTGCCATCTGGGGAGGGGGGGACAATGAGCAGTTCTTC
NA,TRBV3-1/TRBV3-2,TRBJ2-3,NA,CASSQGGTRTDTQYF,TGTGCCAGCAGCCAAGGCGGGACTCGCACAGATACGCAGTATTTT
NA,TRBV6-6,TRBJ2-7,TRBD1,CASSYSTVGQGIGQYF,TGTGCCAGCAGTTACTCGACTGTGGGACAGGGTATCGGGCAGTACTTC
NA,TRBV5-1,TRBJ2-7,TRBD2,CASSYGTSGSYEQYF,TGCGCCAGCAGCTACGGGACTAGCGGGAGCTACGAGCAGTACTTC
NA,TRBV6-5,TRBJ2-3,NA,CASSYTGTQYF,TGTGCCAGCAGTTATACCGGTACGCAGTATTTT
NA,TRBV27,TRBJ2-4,NA,CASLSSAKNIQYF,TGTGCCAGCCTAAGTTCAGCCAAAAACATTCAGTACTTC
NA,TRBV24-1,TRBJ1-2,TRBD1,CATSEGQGAQTAPFRYTF,TGTGCCACCAGTGAGGGACAGGGGGCACAGACAGCCCCGTTTCGCTACACCTTC
NA,TRBV19,TRBJ2-3,NA,CASSNGLAGPTDTQYF,TGTGCCAGTAGTAACGGGCTCGCGGGGCCCACAGATACGCAGTATTTT
NA,TRBV5-4,TRBJ2-2,TRBD1,CASSLPWTGTTGELFF,TGTGCCAGCAGCTTGCCGTGGACAGGCACCACCGGGGAGCTGTTTTTT
NA,TRBV28,TRBJ1-2,NA,CASSPLPLNYGYTF,TGTGCCAGCAGTCCCCTCCCGCTAAACTATGGCTACACCTTC
NA,TRBV28,TRBJ2-3,NA,CASGRSSTDTQYF,TGTGCCAGCGGGAGGTCTAGCACAGATACGCAGTATTTT
NA,TRBV19,TRBJ2-6,NA,CASSIPGRAAGANVLTF,TGTGCCAGTAGTATTCCGGGTCGAGCGGCTGGGGCCAACGTCCTGACTTTC
NA,TRBV18,TRBJ2-5,TRBD2,CASSPGSGTRETQYF,TGTGCCAGCTCACCAGGGAGCGGGACGCGAGAGACCCAGTACTTC
many,TRBV5-4,TRBJ2-2,NA,CASSLVAGLAGELFF,TGTGCCAGCAGCTTGGTGGCGGGGCTGGCCGGGGAGCTGTTTTTT
NA,TRBV24-1,TRBJ2-2,NA,CATSDPGTGELFF,TGTGCCACCAGCGACCCGGGCACCGGGGAGCTGTTTTTT
NA,TRBV4-1,TRBJ2-3,TRBD1,CASSRTGFVDTQYF,TGCGCCAGCAGCCGGACAGGGTTTGTAGATACGCAGTATTTT
NA,TRBV5-4,TRBJ2-6,TRBD1,CASSPRQGAGANVLTF,TGTGCCAGCAGCCCCCGCCAGGGGGCTGGGGCCAACGTCCTGACTTTC
NA,TRBV21-1,TRBJ1-4,NA,CASRRFEKLFF,TGTGCCAGCAGACGGTTTGAAAAACTGTTTTTT
NA,TRBV19,TRBJ2-1,TRBD2,CASSKLAGEQFF,TGTGCCAGTAGTAAACTAGCGGGAGAGCAGTTCTTC
NA,TRBV5-5,TRBJ2-7,NA,CASSPLAVSYEQYF,TGTGCCAGCAGCCCCTTAGCGGTCTCCTACGAGCAGTACTTC